Each of the 22 T cell receptor beta chains below was sequenced from the same sample in a study of T cell repertoires in ileal Crohn's disease. This table comes from immunoSEQ multiplex PCR, and its TCRdb copy is limited to in-frame clones, with some not included. Of 9,500 to 15,000 clones in the sample, 82% were seen once. Time point noted: neoterminal ileum biopsy at postoperative endoscopy, about 6 months after surgery. The sequencing input was ileal tissue. These receptors all come from an adult with Crohn's disease.

This sequence joins TRBV7-3 and TRBJ1-5, with 11 bases identical to TRBD1. The germline V gene has CDR1 SGHTA and CDR2 FQGTGA. The CDR3 consists of 15 residues. V gave up 5 bases and J gave up 5 bases; unmatched junction bases: 5. The CDR3 nucleotides are TGTGCCAGCAGCGCCGGGACAGGGGGGTATCAGCCCCAGCATTTT. Translation: CASSAGTGGYQPQHF. Using reference TRBV7-3 and TRBJ1-5 for the parts outside the CDR3, the full variable domain is GAGVSQTPSNKVTEKGKYVELRCDPISGHTALYWYRQSLGQGPEFLIYFQGTGAADDSGLPNDRFFAVRPEGSVSTLKIQRTERGDSAVYLCASSAGTGGYQPQHFGDGTRLSIL.

In DNA, the CDR3 is TGTGCCAGCAGCTCACTGATCCGCACAGATACGCAGTATTTT. Protein product: CASSSLIRTDTQYF. The rearrangement uses TRBV7-7 and TRBJ2-3; D is unresolved. This CDR3 contains 14 residues. CDR1 SSHAT and CDR2 FNYEAQ come from the germline V gene (reference sequence). V was clipped by 4 bases and J by 1 base, with 9 bases between them.

The chain couples TRBV5-1 to TRBJ1-1; D is perhaps TRBD1 (5 bases). V gave up 1 base and J gave up 3 bases, with 19 bases separating them. CDR1 is SGHRS and CDR2 is YFSETQ in the germline V gene. The CDR3 covers 17 residues. CDR3 coding DNA: TGCGCCAGCAGCTTGTCTCCGGGGGGAGTTGGCGACACTGAAGCTTTCTTT. The encoded protein is CASSLSPGGVGDTEAFF.

The chain employs TRBV10-3 and TRBJ1-2; 7 bases agree with TRBD1. This CDR3 comprises 14 residues. The germline V gene has CDR1 ENHRY and CDR2 SYGVKD. Trimming took 8 bases from V and 3 from J; bases not matched to a gene: 9. CDR3: CAIYDKGQYYGYTF. DNA for the CDR3: TGTGCCATCTATGATAAGGGACAGTACTATGGCTACACCTTC.

Only one count was recorded for this clone. The chain carries TRBV7-9 and TRBJ2-7, with D perhaps TRBD1 (7 bases). The CDR3 runs to 12 residues. V dropped 5 bases and J dropped 4 bases, with 9 bases sitting between them. Germline values: CDR1 SEHNR, CDR2 FQNEAQ (reference sequence). The CDR3: CASSAGGYEQYF. The CDR3 DNA is TGTGCCAGCAGCGCAGGGGGGTACGAGCAGTACTTC.

This clone has more than one count but fewer than ten. The chain employs TRBV30 and TRBJ2-7; the D gene is possibly TRBD1 (5 bases). The CDR3 extends over 12 amino acids. V shed 7 bases and J shed 2 bases, with 12 bases lying between them. Germline-derived CDR1 and CDR2 are GTSNPN and SVGIG (reference sequence). CDR3 sequence reads: CALQDATYEQYF. The CDR3 nucleotides read TGTGCCTTACAGGATGCTACCTACGAGCAGTACTTC.

This chain joins TRBV25-1 and TRBJ1-2; the D gene is possibly TRBD1 (6 bases). CDR1 is MGHDK, CDR2 SYGVNS, per germline. The CDR3 has 14 residues. Trimming pared 1 base from V and 3 bases from J, leaving 9 bases between. The CDR3: CASSESGGDYGYTF. The DNA for the CDR3 is TGTGCCAGCAGTGAATCGGGGGGCGACTATGGCTACACCTTC.

The chain is built from TRBV9 and TRBJ2-1; weak D call: TRBD1 (5 bases). Trimming shortened V by 4 bases and J by 0 bases, and 14 bases separated the two germline ends. CDR1 and CDR2 (germline): SGDLS, YYNGEE. The length of the CDR3 is 16 residues. The CDR3: CASSPHRQGSYNEQFF. CDR3 in DNA: TGTGCCAGCAGCCCCCACCGGCAGGGCTCCTACAATGAGCAGTTCTTC.

The J gene is TRBJ2-7, the V gene TRBV29-1, with 7 bases identical to TRBD1. This CDR3 contains 13 residues. CDR1 and CDR2 from the germline V gene are SQVTM and ANQGSEA. J gave up 3 bases and V 6 bases, and 8 bases lay outside the gene matches. CDR3 protein: CSVERQGDYEQYF. Written as DNA, the CDR3 is TGCAGCGTCGAAAGACAGGGTGACTACGAGCAGTACTTC.

V is TRBV15 and J is TRBJ2-7; tentatively, D is TRBD1 (6 bases). V lost 0 bases to trimming and J lost 12 bases, with 15 bases between them. From germline, CDR1 is LNHNV and CDR2 YYDKDF (reference sequence). The CDR3 has 13 residues. The CDR3 bases are TGTGCCACCAGCAGAGATAGGGTACAGGGTTGGTACTTC. It specifies CATSRDRVQGWYF.

The rearrangement joins TRBV10-1 to TRBJ2-3, with TRBD2 matching 8 bases. Trimming at V came to 5 bases and at J to 4 bases, leaving 5 bases not matched to a gene. Germline V lookup: CDR1 WNHNN, CDR2 SYGVQD (reference sequence). This CDR3 has 14 amino acids. In DNA form, the CDR3 reads TGCGCCAGCAGTTCGGGGGGGATGGCAGATACGCAGTATTTT. Amino acids: CASSSGGMADTQYF.

This sequence joins TRBV10-3 and TRBJ1-2; the match to TRBD1 covers 10 bases. V lost 9 bases, J lost 2 bases, and 3 bases stayed unmatched. Germline values: CDR1 ENHRY, CDR2 SYGVKD. This CDR3 contains 13 residues. This chain's CDR3 is CAMGTGENYGYTF. CDR3 coding DNA: TGTGCCATGGGGACAGGGGAAAACTATGGCTACACCTTC.

The CDR3 DNA reads as TGTGCCAGCAACTTTAGGGAGAATACAGATACGCAGTATTTT. Its translation: CASNFRENTDTQYF. V gene TRBV11-3 combines with J gene TRBJ2-3, with D possibly being TRBD2 (5 bases). The germline V gene encodes CDR1 SGHNT and CDR2 YENEEA. The CDR3 sequence is 14 residues long. V shed 7 bases and J shed 3 bases, with 14 bases lying between them.

The chain uses TRBV27 and TRBJ2-5; possibly TRBD2 for D (6 bases). V was trimmed by 7 bases and J by 5 bases, leaving 23 bases between them. CDR1 is MNHEY and CDR2 is SMNVEV in the germline V gene (reference sequence). CDR3 length equals 16 residues. CDR3 sequence reads: CASKVWGGAWWETQYF. CDR3 DNA sequence: TGTGCCAGCAAAGTTTGGGGAGGCGCATGGTGGGAGACCCAGTACTTC.

CDR3 nucleotides: TGTGCCAGCAGCCCAGAGCTAGGCAGGGGCAGGGGCACTGAAGCTTTCTTT. This encodes CASSPELGRGRGTEAFF. The chain carries TRBV5-6 and TRBJ1-1, with D tentatively TRBD1 (6 bases). The CDR3 consists of 17 residues. Trimming shortened V by 4 bases and J by 4 bases, and 23 bases separated the two germline ends. Germline V gene sequence: CDR1 SGHDT, CDR2 YYEEEE.

This chain connects TRBV5-1 to TRBJ1-3; the D gene is possibly TRBD1 (5 bases). The CDR3 extends over 14 amino acids. V was trimmed by 6 bases and J by 0 bases, leaving 10 bases between them. Germline-derived CDR1 and CDR2 are SGHRS and YFSETQ. The CDR3 nucleotides read TGCGCCAGCAAAACAGGATTCTCTGGAAACACCATATATTTT. It yields the protein CASKTGFSGNTIYF.

The chain has TRBV18 and TRBJ1-1, with D possibly being TRBD1 (6 bases). The CDR3 is made up of 15 amino acids. V lost 2 bases, J lost 1 base, and 11 bases lay in between. Germline values: CDR1 KGHSH, CDR2 LQKENI. This CDR3 reads CASSPDRTPNTEAFF. DNA of the CDR3: TGTGCCAGCTCACCAGACAGGACACCGAACACTGAAGCTTTCTTT.

This clone came up a few times. Other DNA sequences within the sample encode an identical CDR3. The rearrangement uses TRBV7-9 and TRBJ1-1; D call uncertain. This CDR3 comprises 13 residues. The germline gives CDR1 SEHNR, CDR2 FQNEAQ (reference sequence). V was pared by 5 bases and J by 3 bases, with 10 bases between. This chain's CDR3 is CASSPSRDTEAFF. CDR3 nucleotide sequence: TGTGCCAGCAGCCCGTCCCGGGACACTGAAGCTTTCTTT.

V is TRBV6-5 and J is TRBJ1-5; D uncertain. V was trimmed by 0 bases and J by 5 bases, leaving 11 bases between them. This CDR3 has 15 residues. Germline V gene sequence: CDR1 MNHEY, CDR2 SVGAGI. The CDR3 nucleotides read TGTGCCAGCAGTTACTCTGGAGGGTGGGATCAGCCCCAGCATTTT. Translated: CASSYSGGWDQPQHF.

The chain joins TRBV30 to TRBJ2-2, with unresolved D. V was cut by 2 bases and J by 6 bases, with 7 bases left in between. Germline CDR1 reads GTSNPN; CDR2 reads SVGIG (reference sequence). This CDR3 has 12 residues. In DNA, the CDR3 is TGTGCCTGGAGTAGAGTCCCCGGGGAGCTGTTTTTT. As protein: CAWSRVPGELFF.

This chain uses TRBV5-1 with TRBJ1-5; 10 nucleotides agree with TRBD1. Germline loops: CDR1 SGHRS, CDR2 YFSETQ. V gave up 4 bases and J gave up 0 bases; unmatched junction bases: 10. The CDR3 is 18 amino acids. The CDR3 sequence is CASSPGTGEQYSNQPQHF. CDR3 DNA: TGCGCCAGCAGCCCCGGGACAGGGGAGCAGTATAGCAATCAGCCCCAGCATTTT.

The J gene is TRBJ2-2, the V gene TRBV6-4; D not resolved. The CDR3 spans 14 residues. Trimming pared 3 bases from V and 5 bases from J, leaving 10 bases between. The V gene's germline CDR1 is MRHNA and CDR2 SNTAGT. The DNA for the CDR3 is TGTGCCAGCAGTGAAGTTGGAGCGACCGGGGAGCTGTTTTTT. This gives the protein CASSEVGATGELFF.